The 32 T cell receptor beta chains below come from one sample, sequenced in a study of control samples from healthy donors and cancer patients. Data came from immunoSEQ multiplex PCR; TCRdb stores just in-frame clones and leaves some out. The sample includes under 200,000 clones, around 91% seen only once; the top ten take more than 1.3%. Material for sequencing was blood. The receptor source for this set is a woman in her 30s in good health.

The chain employs TRBV7-2 and TRBJ1-6, with D possibly matching TRBD1 (5 bases). Trimming pared 3 bases from V and 0 bases from J, leaving 15 bases between. CDR1 and CDR2 (germline): SGHTA, FQGNSA. There are 18 residues in the CDR3. In nucleotides, the CDR3 is TGTGCCAGCAGCTTGCGGGACTTTTTGAGCTCCTATAATTCACCCCTCCACTTT. This codes for CASSLRDFLSSYNSPLHF.

The chain combines TRBV7-2 with TRBJ1-3; 7 bases are a match to TRBD1. V trimming: 5 bases; J trimming: 0 bases; junction bases outside the gene matches: 4. Germline V gives CDR1 SGHTA, CDR2 FQGNSA. The CDR3 consists of 15 residues. The CDR3 DNA is TGTGCCAGCAGCGGACAGGCGATCTCTGGAAACACCATATATTTT. This gives the protein CASSGQAISGNTIYF.

The chain carries TRBV18 and TRBJ1-1; D uncertain. The CDR3 runs to 13 residues. Trimming pared 5 bases from V and 3 bases from J, leaving 10 bases between. The germline CDR1 and CDR2 sequences are KGHSH and LQKENI. Here the CDR3 DNA reads TGTGCCAGCTCAACGGCGCGGGACACTGAAGCTTTCTTT. It translates to CASSTARDTEAFF.

V usage is TRBV27 and J usage is TRBJ2-1; TRBD2 matches 8 bases. CDR1 and CDR2 from the germline V gene are MNHEY and SMNVEV (reference sequence). With 6 bases clipped from V and 4 bases from J, the junction kept 8 bases outside the gene matches. CDR3 size: 15 residues. The CDR3 DNA reads as TGTGCCAGCAGATTGCTAGCGGGCCCTTACAATGAGCAGTTCTTC. It specifies CASRLLAGPYNEQFF.

The chain couples TRBV6-5 to TRBJ1-5; D ambiguous. V gave up 5 bases and J gave up 2 bases, with 13 bases separating them. The CDR3 extends over 15 amino acids. Germline V gene data show CDR1 as MNHEY and CDR2 as SVGAGI. CDR3 in DNA: TGTGCCAGCAGTCCGGACGTTTGGGGCAATCAGCCCCAGCATTTT. Translating gives CASSPDVWGNQPQHF.

This rearrangement joins TRBV9 to TRBJ1-6; D might be TRBD1 (5 bases). Germline CDR1 and CDR2: SGDLS and YYNGEE. The CDR3 contains 14 residues. Deletions cut 2 bases from V and 4 bases from J, with 7 bases between. The DNA for the CDR3 is TGTGCCAGCAGCGTGGGGCAGTATAATTCACCCCTCCACTTT. Protein: CASSVGQYNSPLHF.

This clone was counted once. The rearrangement links TRBV12-3 or TRBV12-4 to TRBJ2-2; tentatively, D is TRBD1 (5 bases). V gave up 5 bases and J gave up 6 bases, with 10 bases separating them. This CDR3 is built from 13 residues. The CDR3 nucleotides are TGTGCCAGCAGTACGAGCAGGGCCGGGGAGCTGTTTTTT. Amino acids: CASSTSRAGELFF.

J is TRBJ2-3 and V is TRBV15, with D perhaps being TRBD1 or TRBD2 (5 bases each). V was trimmed by 0 bases and J by 4 bases, leaving 5 bases between them. This CDR3 is 13 amino acids long. CDR1 and CDR2 (germline): LNHNV, YYDKDF (reference sequence). CDR3 residues: CATSREGADTQYF. Here the CDR3 DNA reads TGTGCCACCAGCAGAGAGGGGGCAGATACGCAGTATTTT.

The count of this clone is one. The rearrangement uses TRBV19 and TRBJ1-1; weak D call: TRBD1 (5 bases). The CDR3 length is 14 residues. The germline V gene encodes CDR1 LNHDA and CDR2 SQIVND (reference sequence). V gave up 3 bases and J gave up 1 base, with 9 bases separating them. The CDR3 reads CASSIRGRNTEAFF. For the CDR3, the DNA is TGTGCCAGTAGTATCCGGGGCAGGAACACTGAAGCTTTCTTT.

The J gene is TRBJ2-1, the V gene TRBV9; D gene uncertain. The germline CDR1 and CDR2 sequences are SGDLS and YYNGEE. The CDR3 is 15 amino acids. Trimming took 0 bases from V and 0 from J, leaving 7 bases between them. The CDR3 sequence is CASSVGSNSYNEQFF. The CDR3 nucleotides read TGTGCCAGCAGCGTAGGGTCGAACTCCTACAATGAGCAGTTCTTC. Complete variable domain (other parts from reference TRBV9 and TRBJ2-1): DSGVTQTPKHLITATGQRVTLRCSPRSGDLSVYWYQQSLDQGLQFLIQYYNGEERAKGNILERFSAQQFPDLHSELNLSSLELGDSALYFCASSVGSNSYNEQFFGPGTRLTVL.

This sequence joins TRBV7-2 and TRBJ2-5; TRBD2 matches at 8 bases. The J segment lost 4 bases and the V segment lost 5 bases, leaving 3 bases of the junction unmatched. The CDR3 length is 13 residues. Germline-derived CDR1 and CDR2 are SGHTA and FQGNSA. The CDR3 DNA sequence: TGTGCCAGCAGCCGGGGGGGCGGAGAGACCCAGTACTTC. This gives the protein CASSRGGGETQYF.

Worth noting for this clone: Other DNA sequences in the sample encode the same CDR3. V is TRBV12-3 or TRBV12-4 and J is TRBJ1-2; 8 bases fit TRBD1. The CDR3 length is 13 residues. The J segment lost 5 bases and the V segment lost 5 bases, leaving 4 bases of the junction unmatched. The CDR3 loop reads CASSSTGGYGYTF. CDR3 nucleotides: TGTGCCAGCAGTAGCACAGGGGGATATGGCTACACCTTC.

V usage is TRBV12-2 and J usage is TRBJ1-6; the D call of TRBD1 is as the table states it, not checked on the DNA. TRBV12-2 is a pseudogene locus. There are 16 residues in the CDR3. In nucleotides, the CDR3 is TGTGCAAGTCGCTTAGGAGTACAGGGGAGGAATTCACCCCTCCACTTT. It codes for CASRLGVQGRNSPLHF.

In its sample, this clone was seen once. The chain employs TRBV5-4 and TRBJ1-1; D is unresolved. V lost 2 bases to trimming and J lost 5 bases, with 10 bases between them. Germline CDR1 and CDR2: SGHNT and YYREEE (reference sequence). The CDR3 covers 13 residues. CDR3 residues: CASSLKSRTEAFF. CDR3 sequence (DNA): TGTGCCAGCAGCTTAAAATCTAGAACTGAAGCTTTCTTT.

The gene calls are TRBV6-4 and TRBJ2-3; D is uncertain. The CDR3 sequence is 14 residues long. The germline V and J ends were trimmed by 0 bases and 0 bases, with 4 bases remaining between them. Germline loops: CDR1 MRHNA, CDR2 SNTAGT. The CDR3 sequence: CASSDSFSTDTQYF. The CDR3 nucleotides are TGTGCCAGCAGTGACTCGTTCAGCACAGATACGCAGTATTTT.

This rearrangement joins TRBV6-5 to TRBJ1-4; a possible D gene is TRBD1 (6 bases). CDR3 length: 14 amino acids. The germline V gene encodes CDR1 MNHEY and CDR2 SVGAGI. V lost 7 bases and J lost 2, with 11 bases in between. The CDR3 nucleotides read TGTGCCAGCACAGGGGTTTTTACTAATGAAAAACTGTTTTTT. It encodes CASTGVFTNEKLFF.

V gene TRBV18 combines with J gene TRBJ1-6, with TRBD1 matching 10 bases. The CDR3 sequence is 13 residues long. With 5 bases clipped from V and 9 bases from J, the junction kept 1 base outside the gene matches. CDR1 KGHSH and CDR2 LQKENI come from the germline V gene. CDR3 nucleotides: TGTGCCAGCTCATGGGACAGGGGTTCACCCCTCCACTTT. It codes for CASSWDRGSPLHF.

A word on this clone: At one end, the junction sequence differs from germline, possibly due to a read error. J is TRBJ1-1 and V is TRBV27, with D perhaps TRBD1 (6 bases). The CDR3 has 15 amino acids. Germline CDR1 reads MNHEY; CDR2 reads SMNVEV (reference sequence). CDR3 DNA sequence: TGTGCCAGCAGTTTATGGAAGGGGGTAAACATTGAAGCTTTCTTT. This sequence encodes CASSLWKGVNIEAFF.

Only a few counts were recorded for this clone. This rearrangement joins TRBV21-1 to TRBJ2-1. TRBV21-1 is recorded as a pseudogene. The CDR3 consists of 15 residues. The CDR3 sequence is CASSKRGPSYNEQFF. In DNA, the CDR3 is TGTGCCAGCAGCAAACGGGGCCCCTCCTACAATGAGCAGTTCTTC.

The chain has TRBV5-1 and TRBJ1-3; D is ambiguous. CDR1 and CDR2 (germline): SGHRS, YFSETQ. CDR3 size: 13 residues. V was shortened by 4 bases and J by 0 bases, with 5 bases between the two germline ends. The CDR3 DNA follows: TGCGCCAGCAGCGAGAGCTCTGGAAACACCATATATTTT. Amino acid sequence: CASSESSGNTIYF. The whole variable domain, remainder taken from reference TRBV5-1 and TRBJ1-3, is KAGVTQTPRYLIKTRGQQVTLSCSPISGHRSVSWYQQTPGQGLQFLFEYFSETQRNKGNFPGRFSGRQFSNSRSEMNVSTLELGDSALYLCASSESSGNTIYFGEGSWLTVV.

The chain joins TRBV29-1 to TRBJ1-3; 7 nucleotides line up with TRBD1. V shed 4 bases, J shed 4 bases, and the junction held 7 bases outside the gene matches. CDR1 is SQVTM and CDR2 is ANQGSEA in the germline V gene. The CDR3 runs to 14 residues. The CDR3 here is CSVGEGARGNTIYF. In nucleotides, the CDR3 is TGCAGCGTTGGGGAGGGGGCGCGAGGAAACACCATATATTTT.

The chain couples TRBV7-9 to TRBJ2-7, with 8 positions matching TRBD1. The CDR3 runs 14 residues. Per the germline V gene, CDR1 is SEHNR and CDR2 is FQNEAQ (reference sequence). V lost 1 base, J lost 4 bases, and 3 bases stayed unmatched. Here the CDR3 DNA reads TGTGCCAGCAGCTTAGGGACAGGGCTTTACGAGCAGTACTTC. Protein product: CASSLGTGLYEQYF.

V usage is TRBV4-1 and J usage is TRBJ1-6, with 8 bases that match TRBD1. There are 17 residues in the CDR3. CDR1 MGHRA and CDR2 YSYEKL come from the germline V gene. J gave up 0 bases and V 1 base, and 2 bases lay outside the gene matches. The CDR3 region is CASSQVGQGSYNSPLHF. The CDR3 nucleotides read TGCGCCAGCAGCCAAGTTGGACAGGGCTCCTATAATTCACCCCTCCACTTT.

Of note for this clone: The same CDR3 arises from other DNA sequences in this sample as well. The J gene is TRBJ2-7, the V gene TRBV3-1 (or the pseudogene TRBV3-2); the match to TRBD2 covers 7 bases. The CDR3 sequence is 14 residues long. From germline, CDR1 is LGHDT and CDR2 YNNKEL (reference sequence). The trim removed 4 bases at V and 2 bases at J, leaving 5 bases unmatched. The CDR3 DNA reads as TGTGCCAGCAGCCCGCCTAGCGGCCCCTACGAGCAGTACTTC. Its translation is CASSPPSGPYEQYF.

This chain connects TRBV19 to TRBJ2-3, with 8 bases lining up with TRBD2. Germline V gives CDR1 LNHDA, CDR2 SQIVND (reference sequence). The J segment lost 4 bases and the V segment lost 5 bases, leaving 2 bases of the junction unmatched. CDR3 length: 13 residues. CDR3 bases: TGTGCCAGTAGTGGGGGACTAGCAGATACGCAGTATTTT. Translation: CASSGGLADTQYF.

The chain couples TRBV9 to TRBJ2-7; 9 bases agree with TRBD2. V shed 0 bases, J shed 1 base, and the junction held 5 bases outside the gene matches. The CDR3 is 16 amino acids. The germline V gene encodes CDR1 SGDLS and CDR2 YYNGEE. CDR3 nucleotides: TGTGCCAGCAGCGTAGGACTAGCGGTAGGTTCCTACGAGCAGTACTTC. Translating it yields CASSVGLAVGSYEQYF.

CDR3 bases: TGTGCCAGCAGTTTTCAGGGATACTACGAGCAGTACTTC. Translated, it gives CASSFQGYYEQYF. V usage is TRBV12-3 or TRBV12-4 and J usage is TRBJ2-7, with D maybe TRBD1 (5 bases). Trimming left V 3 bases short and J 3 bases short, with 9 bases between. The CDR3 extends over 13 amino acids.

The CDR3 reads CASSLAAGETGELFF. The CDR3 bases are TGTGCCAGCAGCTTAGCGGCAGGGGAAACCGGGGAGCTGTTTTTT. The rearrangement links TRBV11-3 to TRBJ2-2; D may be TRBD1 (6 bases). Germline lookup yields CDR1 SGHNT and CDR2 YENEEA. V gave up 1 base and J gave up 5 bases, with 11 bases separating them. The CDR3 consists of 15 residues.

This chain links TRBV19 with TRBJ1-5; 7 nucleotides agree with TRBD1. Germline values: CDR1 LNHDA, CDR2 SQIVND (reference sequence). CDR3 length: 15 amino acids. Trimming removed 6 bases from V and 4 bases from J; junction bases left unmatched: 9. The DNA of the CDR3 is TGTGCCAGTAGCCTCGGGGCAGGGGGTAATCAGCCCCAGCATTTT. Protein product: CASSLGAGGNQPQHF.

As regards this clone: This specimen includes other DNA sequences encoding the same CDR3. The rearrangement joins TRBV7-2 to TRBJ1-1; D gene uncertain. With 1 base removed from V and 1 base from J, the gap between germline ends came to 4 bases. The CDR3 covers 13 residues. Germline CDR1 is SGHTA and CDR2 is FQGNSA. Here the CDR3 DNA reads TGTGCCAGCAGCTTAGGCAGGAACACTGAAGCTTTCTTT. It codes for CASSLGRNTEAFF.

A note on this clone: The missing conserved phenylalanine or tryptophan at the end of this CDR3 makes a read error likely. In DNA form, the CDR3 reads TGTGCCAGCTCACAGGGGTTGGGGGAAGCTTTCTCT. Its protein is CASSQGLGEAFS. The chain combines TRBV18 with TRBJ1-1; weak D call: TRBD1 (5 bases). Trimming shortened V by 4 bases and J by 8 bases, and 11 bases separated the two germline ends. CDR1 KGHSH and CDR2 LQKENI come from the germline V gene. This CDR3 spans 12 amino acids.

This chain links TRBV7-3 with TRBJ1-1; TRBD1 might be the D (6 bases). The CDR3 has 14 amino acids. The V end lost 2 bases, the J end lost 0 bases, and 7 bases lay between the germline ends. Germline CDR1 SGHTA, CDR2 FQGTGA. Here the CDR3 reads CASSLQGMNTEAFF. CDR3 coding DNA: TGTGCCAGCAGCTTACAGGGGATGAACACTGAAGCTTTCTTT. Drawing the rest from reference TRBV7-3 and TRBJ1-1, the complete variable domain is GAGVSQTPSNKVTEKGKYVELRCDPISGHTALYWYRQSLGQGPEFLIYFQGTGAADDSGLPNDRFFAVRPEGSVSTLKIQRTERGDSAVYLCASSLQGMNTEAFFGQGTRLTVV.